The rows below give T cell receptor beta chains drawn from one sample of a study of blood T cell repertoires in COVID-19. Measured with immunoSEQ multiplex PCR; TCRdb has only the in-frame clones, and not every one. The sample contains 250,000 or so clones, 70% to 90% of which appear only once. Input material: PBMCs or T cells enriched from blood (not recorded which). All receptors derive from a woman aged 25 to 45 with acute COVID-19. Each CDR3 is given without its conserved first and last residue. Fields, in order: J gene, clone size, V gene, CDR3 protein. Clone size is shown for a subset of rows, as once, few, many or a class of expanded clone.

j_gene: TRBJ2-1; abundance: NA; v_gene: TRBV7-9; CDR3aa: ASSSASGGYNEQF
j_gene: TRBJ2-7; abundance: NA; v_gene: TRBV27; CDR3aa: ASSLNGWRTYEQY
j_gene: TRBJ2-7; abundance: NA; v_gene: TRBV5-1; CDR3aa: ASSLVGDTYPPRPYEQY
j_gene: TRBJ2-1; abundance: NA; v_gene: TRBV11-3; CDR3aa: ASSLDRGNNEQF
j_gene: TRBJ1-3; abundance: NA; v_gene: TRBV19; CDR3aa: ASSIEVLEANPGNTIY
j_gene: TRBJ2-1; abundance: NA; v_gene: TRBV2; CDR3aa: ASSEQGLAGPNEQF
j_gene: TRBJ2-7; abundance: NA; v_gene: TRBV18; CDR3aa: ASSPPGLAGVFEQY
j_gene: TRBJ2-3; abundance: NA; v_gene: TRBV7-9; CDR3aa: ASSLGVGINTDTQY
j_gene: TRBJ2-7; abundance: few; v_gene: TRBV9; CDR3aa: ASSVATSGSSMDEQY
j_gene: TRBJ2-7; abundance: NA; v_gene: TRBV7-6; CDR3aa: ASSLRGSGKTYEQY
j_gene: TRBJ2-2; abundance: NA; v_gene: TRBV28; CDR3aa: ASSLLAGGSGELF
j_gene: TRBJ2-5; abundance: NA; v_gene: TRBV30; CDR3aa: ARATGETQY
j_gene: TRBJ1-2; abundance: once; v_gene: TRBV27; CDR3aa: ASRTGGSNYGYT
j_gene: TRBJ2-7; abundance: once; v_gene: TRBV28; CDR3aa: ASSLGRGHEQY
j_gene: TRBJ2-5; abundance: NA; v_gene: TRBV4-1; CDR3aa: ASSLGQGYETQY
j_gene: TRBJ2-2; abundance: once; v_gene: TRBV15; CDR3aa: ATSRDLGTTNTGELF
j_gene: TRBJ2-2; abundance: NA; v_gene: TRBV25-1; CDR3aa: ASSESWARTGELF
j_gene: TRBJ2-7; abundance: NA; v_gene: TRBV7-2; CDR3aa: ASSPPRDYEQY
j_gene: TRBJ2-6; abundance: NA; v_gene: TRBV5-1; CDR3aa: ASSSSTSGGLSGANVLT
j_gene: TRBJ2-3; abundance: NA; v_gene: TRBV3-1/TRBV3-2; CDR3aa: ASRGLPGGIDTQY
j_gene: TRBJ2-7; abundance: NA; v_gene: TRBV7-9; CDR3aa: ASSLSGREYEQY
j_gene: TRBJ1-5; abundance: NA; v_gene: TRBV27; CDR3aa: ASSLGRDWGNQPQH
j_gene: TRBJ2-1; abundance: NA; v_gene: TRBV6-5; CDR3aa: ASKGQGEQF
j_gene: TRBJ2-7; abundance: NA; v_gene: TRBV1; CDR3aa: TSSRGGGSSYEQY
j_gene: TRBJ1-1; abundance: NA; v_gene: TRBV6-5; CDR3aa: ASTWTGGRGTEAF
j_gene: TRBJ1-2; abundance: NA; v_gene: TRBV5-1; CDR3aa: ASSETGDYGYT
j_gene: TRBJ2-7; abundance: NA; v_gene: TRBV6-2/TRBV6-3; CDR3aa: ASSYSGLAGNEQY
j_gene: TRBJ2-5; abundance: NA; v_gene: TRBV27; CDR3aa: ASSLCLGTDQETQY
j_gene: TRBJ2-3; abundance: NA; v_gene: TRBV4-1; CDR3aa: ASSSGGRTDTQY
j_gene: TRBJ1-5; abundance: NA; v_gene: TRBV28; CDR3aa: ASSLIGYGSYSNQPQH
j_gene: TRBJ2-2; abundance: NA; v_gene: TRBV29-1; CDR3aa: SALIAANTGELF
j_gene: TRBJ1-5; abundance: NA; v_gene: TRBV28; CDR3aa: ASNLAGGGQPQH
j_gene: TRBJ2-1; abundance: NA; v_gene: TRBV6-5; CDR3aa: ASSYTGGPPDEQF
j_gene: TRBJ2-7; abundance: many; v_gene: TRBV9; CDR3aa: ASSVDPSSYEQY
j_gene: TRBJ2-3; abundance: NA; v_gene: TRBV2; CDR3aa: ASEETSVATQY
j_gene: TRBJ2-5; abundance: NA; v_gene: TRBV24-1; CDR3aa: ATSHGQGDAETQY
j_gene: TRBJ2-6; abundance: NA; v_gene: TRBV4-1; CDR3aa: ASSLISGSLSGANVLT
j_gene: TRBJ2-7; abundance: NA; v_gene: TRBV27; CDR3aa: ATLRGGSSYEQY
j_gene: TRBJ2-7; abundance: NA; v_gene: TRBV6-2/TRBV6-3; CDR3aa: ASSSDRLYEQY
j_gene: TRBJ1-2; abundance: few; v_gene: TRBV3-1/TRBV3-2; CDR3aa: ASSPQGATMGANYGYT
j_gene: TRBJ1-5; abundance: NA; v_gene: TRBV30; CDR3aa: AADRGVGNQPQH
j_gene: TRBJ2-7; abundance: NA; v_gene: TRBV27; CDR3aa: ASKIRELSYEQY
j_gene: TRBJ1-1; abundance: NA; v_gene: TRBV5-6; CDR3aa: ASSLEQGVFSNTEAF
j_gene: TRBJ2-5; abundance: NA; v_gene: TRBV28; CDR3aa: ASSSGGLTGWETQY
j_gene: TRBJ2-7; abundance: NA; v_gene: TRBV5-4; CDR3aa: ASSSFGGWEQY
j_gene: TRBJ1-1; abundance: NA; v_gene: TRBV28; CDR3aa: ASSGGVNTEAF